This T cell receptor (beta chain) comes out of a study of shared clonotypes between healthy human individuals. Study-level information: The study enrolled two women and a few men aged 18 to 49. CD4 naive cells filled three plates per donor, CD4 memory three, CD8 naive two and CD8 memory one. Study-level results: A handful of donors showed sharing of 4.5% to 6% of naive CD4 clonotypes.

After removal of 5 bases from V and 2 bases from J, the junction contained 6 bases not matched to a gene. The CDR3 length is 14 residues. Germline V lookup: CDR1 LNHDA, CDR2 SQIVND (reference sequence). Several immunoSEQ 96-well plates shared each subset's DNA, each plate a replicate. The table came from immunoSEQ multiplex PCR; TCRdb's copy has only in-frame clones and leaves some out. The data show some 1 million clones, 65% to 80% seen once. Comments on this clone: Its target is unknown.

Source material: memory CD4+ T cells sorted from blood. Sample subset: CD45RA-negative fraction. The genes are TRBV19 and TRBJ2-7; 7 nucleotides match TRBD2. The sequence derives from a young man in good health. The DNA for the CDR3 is TGTGCCAGTAGTCTGAAGGGAGGGACCTACGAGCAGTACTTC. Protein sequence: CASSLKGGTYEQYF.